This T cell receptor (beta chain) was identified during a study of OX40 agonist ivuxolimab in advanced cancers. Data came from immunoSEQ multiplex PCR; TCRdb stores just in-frame clones and leaves some out. The table shows some 38,000 clones, with roughly nine tenths occurring only once. Per germline, CDR1 MNHEY and CDR2 SVGAGI. The CDR3 sequence is 15 residues long. Trimming cost V 0 bases and J 0 bases, with 7 bases left between them. This clonotype was obtained from an adult with an advanced solid tumor such as melanoma, head and neck, liver or kidney cancer. Source: CD4+ or CD8+ T cells sorted from blood, taken in a trial of the OX40 agonist ivuxolimab. The chain links TRBV6-5 to TRBJ2-3; either TRBD1 or TRBD2 may supply D (5 bases each). The CDR3, as DNA: TGTGCCAGCAGTTACTCGTGGGACAGCACAGATACGCAGTATTTT. Translation gives CASSYSWDSTDTQYF.